This T cell receptor beta chain was identified in a study of T cells after yellow fever vaccination. This clonotype was seen only a few times. CDR1 is MNHEY and CDR2 is SVGAGI in the germline V gene. Trimming shortened V by 0 bases and J by 2 bases, and 6 bases separated the two germline ends. The CDR3 spans 14 residues. TCRdb re-called the 5' RACE reads through MiXCR, storing one row per CDR3 protein. The top ten clones hold 25% to 35% of a sample with about 50,000 distinct CDR3 sequences, less than 9% of them seen once. The source material was CD8+ T cells sorted from PBMCs, sampled approximately 15 days after the first yellow fever vaccination. The V gene is TRBV6-5, the J gene TRBJ2-3; no clear D. The sequence was obtained from a man in his late teens or twenties who received the YFV17D yellow fever vaccine. The CDR3 DNA reads as TGTGCCAGCAGTTACTCGAAAATCACAGATACGCAGTATTTT. Its translation is CASSYSKITDTQYF.